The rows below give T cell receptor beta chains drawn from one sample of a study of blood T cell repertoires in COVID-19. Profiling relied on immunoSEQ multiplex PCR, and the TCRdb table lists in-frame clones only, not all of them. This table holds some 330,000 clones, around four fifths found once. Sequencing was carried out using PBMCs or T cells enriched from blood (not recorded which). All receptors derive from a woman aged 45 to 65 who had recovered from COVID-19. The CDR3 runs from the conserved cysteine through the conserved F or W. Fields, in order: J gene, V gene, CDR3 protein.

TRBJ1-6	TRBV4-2	CASSQARRDNSPLHF
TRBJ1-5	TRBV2	CASSAGRGREPQHF
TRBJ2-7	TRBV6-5	CASSLVQNYEQYF
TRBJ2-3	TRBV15	CATEAARDTQYF
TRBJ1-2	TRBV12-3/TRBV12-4	CASNTQGIYGYTF
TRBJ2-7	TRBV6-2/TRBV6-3	CASSYFRGNYEQYF
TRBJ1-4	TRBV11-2	CASSRIGAVYEKLFF
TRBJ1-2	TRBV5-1	CASSHGQNYGYTF
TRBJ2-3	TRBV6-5	CASSYSGSLTDTQYF
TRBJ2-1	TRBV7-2	CASSLVGRGVDEQFF
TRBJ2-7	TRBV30	CAWSLRLAGGYEQYF
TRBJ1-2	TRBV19	CASSRGQLGNYGYTF
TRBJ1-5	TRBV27	CASSETPGNQPQHF
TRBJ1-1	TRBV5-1	CASSKTGVGTEAFF
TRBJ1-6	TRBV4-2	CASSRAGVTRGPVNNSPLHF
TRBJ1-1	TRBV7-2	CASSFQGVRRTEAFF
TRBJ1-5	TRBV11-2	CASSLDSAAGGNQPQHF
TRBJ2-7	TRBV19	CASSGGQGSYEQYF
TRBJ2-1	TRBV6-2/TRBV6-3	CASSYSRQGSSNEQFF
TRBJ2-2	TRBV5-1	CASSWDGTTTGELFF
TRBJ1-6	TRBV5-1	CASSLSPSQDRYNSPLHF
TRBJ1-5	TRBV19	CASSIGGSNSNQPQHF
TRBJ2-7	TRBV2	CASNDRTYEQYF
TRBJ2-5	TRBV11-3	CASSLAGHRAGETQYF
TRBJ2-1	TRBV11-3	CASSLAPGGTNEQFF
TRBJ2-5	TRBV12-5	CASGSGGRGEQETQYF
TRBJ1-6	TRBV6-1	CASSVYGQGASNSPLHF
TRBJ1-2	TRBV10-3	CAITPGQGNYGYTF
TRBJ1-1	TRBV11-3	CASSLVGAQNTEAFF
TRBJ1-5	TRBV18	CASSPGLGNQPQHF
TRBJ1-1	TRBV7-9	CASSLDRSWVNTEAFF
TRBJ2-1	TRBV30	CAWTQGLVNDEQFF
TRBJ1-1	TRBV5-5	CASSQLSGTATEAFF
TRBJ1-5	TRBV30	CACSTGDSNQPQHF
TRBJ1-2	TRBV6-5	CASSYRQGFGYTF
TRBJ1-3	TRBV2	CASRGGDSAGNTIYF
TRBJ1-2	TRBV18	CASSPSGDRVGYGYTF
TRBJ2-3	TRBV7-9	CASSHARDRSTDTQYF
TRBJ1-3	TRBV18	CASSPGTGVSARNTIYF
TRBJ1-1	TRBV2	CASRVRDTEAFF
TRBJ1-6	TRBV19	CASTAGQINSPLHF
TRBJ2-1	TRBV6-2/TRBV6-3	CASSYEVTGWSYNEQFF
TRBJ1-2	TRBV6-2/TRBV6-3	CASSYGGLFSGYTF
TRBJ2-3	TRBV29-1	CSVEGAPDTQYF
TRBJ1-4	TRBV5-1	CASSNGQDINEKLFF
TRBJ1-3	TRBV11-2	CASSLVRGVGNTIYF
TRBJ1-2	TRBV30	CAWSVWTAHAYGYTF
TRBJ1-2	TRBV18	CASSPGGGTYGYTF
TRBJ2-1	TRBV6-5	CASSYFYEQFF
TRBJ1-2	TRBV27	CASSNPTGGGHGYTF
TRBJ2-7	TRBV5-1	CASSLVRERGEQYF
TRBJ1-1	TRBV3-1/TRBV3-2	CASSLGGWYTEAFF
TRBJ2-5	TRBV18	CASSPIPGNQETQYF
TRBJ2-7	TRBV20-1	CSASSYEQYF